This TCR beta chain was sequenced during a study of cytomegalovirus exposure and HLA in healthy donors. It was with 60 Vbeta and 13 Jbeta primers that the PCR ran. TCRdb keeps only in-frame clones here, not all; method: immunoSEQ multiplex PCR. This sample has 95,000 to 150,000 clones, with approximately 79% found just once. The germline CDR1 and CDR2 sequences are MGHDK and SYGVNS. There are 17 residues in the CDR3. With 6 bases removed from V and 3 bases from J, the gap between germline ends came to 20 bases. The chain is built from TRBV25-1 and TRBJ2-2, with a weak D call TRBD1 (5 bases). The sequenced sample consisted of PBMCs. This TCR came from a man aged 30 to 39 in good health and CMV-seronegative. CDR3 residues: CASSRMDLDTDTGELFF. The CDR3 coding sequence is TGTGCCAGCAGCAGAATGGATTTGGACACCGACACCGGGGAGCTGTTTTTT.